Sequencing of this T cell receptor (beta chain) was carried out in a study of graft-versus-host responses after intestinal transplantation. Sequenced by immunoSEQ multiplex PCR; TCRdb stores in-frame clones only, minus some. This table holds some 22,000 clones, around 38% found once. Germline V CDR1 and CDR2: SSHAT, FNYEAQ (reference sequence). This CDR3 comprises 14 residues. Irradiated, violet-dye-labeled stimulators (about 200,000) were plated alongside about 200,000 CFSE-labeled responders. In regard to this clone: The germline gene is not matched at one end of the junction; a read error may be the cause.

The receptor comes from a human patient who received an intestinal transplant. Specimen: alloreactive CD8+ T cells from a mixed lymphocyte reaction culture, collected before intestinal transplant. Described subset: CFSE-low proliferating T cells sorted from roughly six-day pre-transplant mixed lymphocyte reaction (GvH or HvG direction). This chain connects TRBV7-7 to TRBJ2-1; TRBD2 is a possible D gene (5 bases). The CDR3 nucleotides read TGTGCTAGCAGCTCTAGCAGCTCCTACAATGAGCAGTTCTTC. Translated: CASSSSSSYNEQFF.